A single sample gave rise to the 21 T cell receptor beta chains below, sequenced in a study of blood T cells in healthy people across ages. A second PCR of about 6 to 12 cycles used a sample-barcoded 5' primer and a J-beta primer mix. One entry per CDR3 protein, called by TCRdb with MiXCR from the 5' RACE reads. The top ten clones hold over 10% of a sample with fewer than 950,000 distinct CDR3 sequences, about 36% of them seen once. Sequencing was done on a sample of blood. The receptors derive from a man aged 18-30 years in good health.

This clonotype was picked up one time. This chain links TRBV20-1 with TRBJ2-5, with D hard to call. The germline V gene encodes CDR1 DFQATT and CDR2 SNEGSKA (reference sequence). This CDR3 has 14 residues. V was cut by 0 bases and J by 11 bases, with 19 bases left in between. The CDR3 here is CSARDRVSKDEQYF. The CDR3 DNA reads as TGCAGTGCTAGAGATCGCGTGAGTAAAGATGAGCAGTACTTC.

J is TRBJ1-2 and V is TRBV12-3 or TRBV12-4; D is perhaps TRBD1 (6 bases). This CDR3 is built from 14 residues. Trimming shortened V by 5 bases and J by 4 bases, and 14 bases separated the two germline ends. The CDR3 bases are TGTGCCAGCAGTGTTACAACAGGGTTCTATGGCTACACCTTC. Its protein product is CASSVTTGFYGYTF.

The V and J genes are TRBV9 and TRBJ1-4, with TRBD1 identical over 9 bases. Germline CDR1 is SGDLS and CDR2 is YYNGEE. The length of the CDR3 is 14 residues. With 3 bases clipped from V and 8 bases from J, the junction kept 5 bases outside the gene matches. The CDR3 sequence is CASSGGQGWEKLFF. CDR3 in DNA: TGTGCCAGCAGCGGGGGACAGGGATGGGAAAAACTGTTTTTT.

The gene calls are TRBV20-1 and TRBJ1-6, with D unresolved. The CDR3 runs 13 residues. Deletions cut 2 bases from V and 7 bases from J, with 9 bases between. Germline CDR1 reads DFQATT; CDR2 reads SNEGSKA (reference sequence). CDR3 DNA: TGCAGTGCTAGACTACAGACGAATTCACCCCTCCACTTT. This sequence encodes CSARLQTNSPLHF.

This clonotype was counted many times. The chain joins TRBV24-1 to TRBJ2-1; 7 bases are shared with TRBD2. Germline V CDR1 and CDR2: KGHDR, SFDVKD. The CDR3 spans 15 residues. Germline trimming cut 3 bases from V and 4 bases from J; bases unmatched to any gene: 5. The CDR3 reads CATSDPGLQYNEQFF. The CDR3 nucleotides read TGTGCCACCAGTGATCCGGGACTACAGTACAATGAGCAGTTCTTC.

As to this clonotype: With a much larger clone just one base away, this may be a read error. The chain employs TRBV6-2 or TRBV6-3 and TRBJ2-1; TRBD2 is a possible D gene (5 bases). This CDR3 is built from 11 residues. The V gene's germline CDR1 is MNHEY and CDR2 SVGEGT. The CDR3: CASGRYSEQFF. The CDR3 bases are TGTGCCAGCGGGAGATACAGTGAGCAGTTCTTC.

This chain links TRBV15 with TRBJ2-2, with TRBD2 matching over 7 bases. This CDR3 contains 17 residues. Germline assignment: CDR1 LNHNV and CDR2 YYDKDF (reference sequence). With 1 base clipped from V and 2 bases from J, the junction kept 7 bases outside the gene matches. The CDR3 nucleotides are TGTGCCACCAGCAGAGCCCGCGGGGGATTTAACACCGGGGAGCTGTTTTTT. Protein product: CATSRARGGFNTGELFF. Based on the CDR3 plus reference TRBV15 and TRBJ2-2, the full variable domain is DAMVIQNPRYQVTQFGKPVTLSCSQTLNHNVMYWYQQKSSQAPKLLFHYYDKDFNNEADTPDNFQSRRPNTSFCFLDIRSPGLGDTAMYLCATSRARGGFNTGELFFGEGSRLTVL.

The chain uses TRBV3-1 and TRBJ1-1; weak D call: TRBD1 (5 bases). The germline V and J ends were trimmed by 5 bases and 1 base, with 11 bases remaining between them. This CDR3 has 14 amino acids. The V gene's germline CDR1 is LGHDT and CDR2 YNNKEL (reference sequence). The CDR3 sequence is CASSKNGGNTEAFF. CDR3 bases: TGTGCCAGCAGCAAAAATGGGGGGAACACTGAAGCTTTCTTT.

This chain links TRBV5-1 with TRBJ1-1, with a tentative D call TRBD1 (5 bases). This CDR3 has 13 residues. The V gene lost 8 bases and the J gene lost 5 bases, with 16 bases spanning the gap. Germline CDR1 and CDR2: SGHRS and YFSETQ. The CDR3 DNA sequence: TGCGCCAGTGACTCAGGGAGTCGGACTGAAGCTTTCTTT. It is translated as CASDSGSRTEAFF. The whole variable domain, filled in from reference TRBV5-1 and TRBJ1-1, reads KAGVTQTPRYLIKTRGQQVTLSCSPISGHRSVSWYQQTPGQGLQFLFEYFSETQRNKGNFPGRFSGRQFSNSRSEMNVSTLELGDSALYLCASDSGSRTEAFFGQGTRLTVV.

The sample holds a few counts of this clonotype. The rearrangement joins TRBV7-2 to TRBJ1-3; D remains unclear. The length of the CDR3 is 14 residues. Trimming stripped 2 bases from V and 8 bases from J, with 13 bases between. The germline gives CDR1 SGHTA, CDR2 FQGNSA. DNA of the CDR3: TGTGCCAGCAGCTTAACAAGGAGTACGGACACCATATATTTT. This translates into CASSLTRSTDTIYF. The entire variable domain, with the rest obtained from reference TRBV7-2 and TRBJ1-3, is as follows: GAGVSQSPSNKVTEKGKDVELRCDPISGHTALYWYRQSLGQGLEFLIYFQGNSAPDKSGLPSDRFSAERTGGSVSTLTIQRTQQEDSAVYLCASSLTRSTDTIYFGEGSWLTVV.

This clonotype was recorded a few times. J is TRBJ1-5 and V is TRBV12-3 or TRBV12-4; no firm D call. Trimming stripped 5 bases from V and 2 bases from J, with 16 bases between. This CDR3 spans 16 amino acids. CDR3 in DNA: TGTGCCAGCAGTCCTCTTTATACCAGCGGCAATCAGCCCCAGCATTTT. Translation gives CASSPLYTSGNQPQHF.

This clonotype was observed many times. This chain's CDR3 is CASSGQGLDSGANVLTF. DNA of the CDR3: TGTGCCAGCTCCGGACAGGGCCTTGACTCTGGGGCCAACGTCCTGACTTTC. The V call is TRBV18, the J call TRBJ2-6; TRBD1 aligns across 8 bases. Germline V gives CDR1 KGHSH, CDR2 LQKENI. After removal of 6 bases from V and 0 bases from J, the junction contained 7 bases not matched to a gene. This CDR3 has 17 amino acids. The full variable domain, rest sourced from reference TRBV18 and TRBJ2-6, is NAGVMQNPRHLVRRRGQEARLRCSPMKGHSHVYWYRQLPEEGLKFMVYLQKENIIDESGMPKERFSAEFPKEGPSILRIQQVVRGDSAAYFCASSGQGLDSGANVLTFGAGSRLTVL.

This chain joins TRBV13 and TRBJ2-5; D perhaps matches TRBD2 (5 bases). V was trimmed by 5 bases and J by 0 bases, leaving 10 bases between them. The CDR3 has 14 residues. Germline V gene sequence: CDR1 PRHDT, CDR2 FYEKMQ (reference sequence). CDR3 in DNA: TGTGCCAGCAGCCCCCGGGATCACCAAGAGACCCAGTACTTC. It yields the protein CASSPRDHQETQYF.

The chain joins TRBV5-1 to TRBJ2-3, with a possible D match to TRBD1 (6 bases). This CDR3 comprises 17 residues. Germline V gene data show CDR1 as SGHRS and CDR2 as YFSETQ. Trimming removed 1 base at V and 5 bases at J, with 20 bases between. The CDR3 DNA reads TGCGCCAGCAGCTTGCTTTCGGCTAGCCAGGGGAAAGATACGCAGTATTTT. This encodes CASSLLSASQGKDTQYF.

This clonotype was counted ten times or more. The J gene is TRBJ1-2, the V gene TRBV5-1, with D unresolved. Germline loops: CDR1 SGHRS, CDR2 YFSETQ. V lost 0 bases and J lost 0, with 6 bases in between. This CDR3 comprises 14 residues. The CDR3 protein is CASSLDTSNYGYTF. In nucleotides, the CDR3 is TGCGCCAGCAGCTTGGACACTTCTAACTATGGCTACACCTTC.

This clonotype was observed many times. CDR3 protein: CASRVGGLEQYF. The CDR3 DNA reads TGTGCCAGCAGGGTGGGGGGCCTCGAGCAGTACTTC. The chain couples TRBV12-3 or TRBV12-4 to TRBJ2-7, with D perhaps matching TRBD1 or TRBD2 (6 bases each). Trimming removed 6 bases at V and 6 bases at J, with 12 bases between. The CDR3 runs to 12 residues.

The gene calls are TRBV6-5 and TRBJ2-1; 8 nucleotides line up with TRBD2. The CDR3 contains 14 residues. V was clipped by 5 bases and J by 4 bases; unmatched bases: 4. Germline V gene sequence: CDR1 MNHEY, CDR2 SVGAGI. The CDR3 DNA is TGTGCCAGCAGTGCCCGGGGGGGTTACAATGAGCAGTTCTTC. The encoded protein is CASSARGGYNEQFF.

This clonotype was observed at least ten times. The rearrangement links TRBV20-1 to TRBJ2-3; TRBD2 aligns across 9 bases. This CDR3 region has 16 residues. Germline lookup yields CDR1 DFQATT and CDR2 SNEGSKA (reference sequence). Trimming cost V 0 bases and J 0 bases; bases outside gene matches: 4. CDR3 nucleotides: TGCAGTGCTAGAGAGGATAGCGGGGGAAGCACAGATACGCAGTATTTT. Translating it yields CSAREDSGGSTDTQYF.

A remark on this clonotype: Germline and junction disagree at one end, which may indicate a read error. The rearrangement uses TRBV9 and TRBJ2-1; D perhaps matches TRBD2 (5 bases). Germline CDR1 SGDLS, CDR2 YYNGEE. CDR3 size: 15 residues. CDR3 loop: CASSPRRAGNNERYF. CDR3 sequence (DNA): TGTGCCAGCAGCCCCCGTCGGGCAGGAAACAATGAGCGGTACTTC.

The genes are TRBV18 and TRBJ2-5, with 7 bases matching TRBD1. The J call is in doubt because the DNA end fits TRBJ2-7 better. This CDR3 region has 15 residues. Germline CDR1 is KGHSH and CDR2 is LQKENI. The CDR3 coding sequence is TGTGCCAGCTCAAACACACGACAGGGCTTCGACGAGCAGTACTTC. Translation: CASSNTRQGFDEQYF.

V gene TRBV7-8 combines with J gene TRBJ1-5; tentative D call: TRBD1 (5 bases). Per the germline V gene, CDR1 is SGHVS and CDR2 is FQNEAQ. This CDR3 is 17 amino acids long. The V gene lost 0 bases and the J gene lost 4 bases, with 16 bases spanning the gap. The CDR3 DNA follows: TGTGCCAGCAGCTTAGCGCCGGCAGGGTGGATAAATCAGCCCCAGCATTTT. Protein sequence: CASSLAPAGWINQPQHF.